The T cell receptor beta chain described here comes from a study of T cell repertoires in cytomegalovirus infection. Background on the study: HLA-B-restricted CMV epitopes that are well studied, plus recently identified HLA-C-restricted ones, were used by the study. Public TCR beta signature analysis indicated the presence of both CMV infection and matching HLA type.

Study results and caveats: Public TCR beta family frequency separated CMV-and-HLA carriers, including in an independent cohort. Dominant in the ex vivo response were TCR beta clonotypes restricted by HLA-C and specific for CMV.

On this clonotype: Antigen: not known.

TCRdb redid the calling of the reads with MiXCR, one entry per CDR3 protein. The sample includes fewer than 900,000 distinct CDR3 sequences, approximately 32% of them seen just once. Trimming pared 3 bases from V and 8 bases from J, leaving 11 bases between. This CDR3 has 13 amino acids. The germline V gene has CDR1 MGHRA and CDR2 YSYEKL. The sample consisted of cultured CD8+ T cells from PBMCs, taken from culture after CMV antigen stimulation. The chain employs TRBV4-1 and TRBJ2-1; D remains ambiguous. This clonotype originated in a human donor in good health (CMV status not recorded). Some clones in this sample may be carry-over from other donors' samples. This CDR3 is CASSHAVRYEQFF. CDR3 DNA sequence: TGCGCCAGCAGCCACGCGGTAAGATATGAGCAGTTCTTC.